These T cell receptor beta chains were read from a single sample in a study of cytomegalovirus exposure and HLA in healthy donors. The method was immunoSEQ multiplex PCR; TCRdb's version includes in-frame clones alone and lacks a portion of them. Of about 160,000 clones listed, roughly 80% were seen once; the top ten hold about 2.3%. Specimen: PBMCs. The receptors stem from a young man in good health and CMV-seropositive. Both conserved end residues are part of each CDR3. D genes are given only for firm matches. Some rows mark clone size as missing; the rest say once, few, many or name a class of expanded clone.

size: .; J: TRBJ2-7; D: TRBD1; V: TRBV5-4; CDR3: CASSLADRVFFPYEQYF; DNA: TGTGCCAGCAGCTTGGCCGACAGGGTGTTTTTCCCCTACGAGCAGTACTTC
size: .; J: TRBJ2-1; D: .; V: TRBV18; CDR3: CASPLDGGSYNEQFF; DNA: TGTGCCAGCCCACTGGACGGGGGTTCCTACAATGAGCAGTTCTTC
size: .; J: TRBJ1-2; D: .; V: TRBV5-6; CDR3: CASSLAYRDPTYGYTF; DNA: TGTGCCAGCAGCTTGGCCTACAGGGACCCCACCTATGGCTACACCTTC
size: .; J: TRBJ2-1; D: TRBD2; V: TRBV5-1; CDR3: CASRLAGGPANEQFF; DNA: TGCGCCAGCCGTTTAGCGGGGGGGCCCGCCAATGAGCAGTTCTTC
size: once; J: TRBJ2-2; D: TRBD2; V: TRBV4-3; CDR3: CASSQEPSGGGGELFF; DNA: TGCGCCAGCAGCCAAGAACCTAGCGGGGGGGGAGGGGAGCTGTTTTTT
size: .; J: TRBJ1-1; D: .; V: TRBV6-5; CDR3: CASSRSRTGDTEAFF; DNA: TGTGCCAGCAGTCGATCACGGACGGGGGACACTGAAGCTTTCTTT
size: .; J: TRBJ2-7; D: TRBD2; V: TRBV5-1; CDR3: CASSLVTSGGPYEQYF; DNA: TGCGCCAGCAGCTTGGTAACTAGCGGGGGTCCCTACGAGCAGTACTTC
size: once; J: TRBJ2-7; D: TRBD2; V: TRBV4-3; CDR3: CASSRELAGYEQYF; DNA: TGCGCCAGCAGCCGCGAACTAGCGGGGTACGAGCAGTACTTC
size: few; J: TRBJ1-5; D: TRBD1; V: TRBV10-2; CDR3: CASSPGQGVQPQHF; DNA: TGCGCCAGCAGTCCGGGACAGGGGGTGCAGCCCCAGCATTTT
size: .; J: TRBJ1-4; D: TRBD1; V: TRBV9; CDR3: CASSQGTDEKLFF; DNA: TGTGCCAGCAGCCAAGGGACAGATGAAAAACTGTTTTTT
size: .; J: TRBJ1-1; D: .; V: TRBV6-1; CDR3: CASSERGGGTEAFF; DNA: TGTGCCAGCAGTGAGAGGGGGGGCGGAACTGAAGCTTTCTTT
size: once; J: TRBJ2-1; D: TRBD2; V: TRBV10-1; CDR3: CASSITPTSGYNEQFF; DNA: TGCGCCAGCAGTATTACTCCGACTAGCGGCTACAATGAGCAGTTCTTC
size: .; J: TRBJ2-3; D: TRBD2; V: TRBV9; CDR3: CASSVSLAGGHTDTQYF; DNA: TGTGCCAGCAGCGTTTCCCTAGCGGGGGGCCACACAGATACGCAGTATTTT
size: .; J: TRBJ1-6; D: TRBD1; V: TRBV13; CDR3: CASSSGGSPLHF; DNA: TGTGCCAGCAGCTCAGGGGGCTCACCCCTCCACTTT
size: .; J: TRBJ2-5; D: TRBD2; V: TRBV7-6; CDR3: CASSFPALAGGFVETQYF; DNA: TGTGCCAGCAGTTTCCCGGCGTTAGCGGGGGGGTTCGTTGAGACCCAGTACTTC